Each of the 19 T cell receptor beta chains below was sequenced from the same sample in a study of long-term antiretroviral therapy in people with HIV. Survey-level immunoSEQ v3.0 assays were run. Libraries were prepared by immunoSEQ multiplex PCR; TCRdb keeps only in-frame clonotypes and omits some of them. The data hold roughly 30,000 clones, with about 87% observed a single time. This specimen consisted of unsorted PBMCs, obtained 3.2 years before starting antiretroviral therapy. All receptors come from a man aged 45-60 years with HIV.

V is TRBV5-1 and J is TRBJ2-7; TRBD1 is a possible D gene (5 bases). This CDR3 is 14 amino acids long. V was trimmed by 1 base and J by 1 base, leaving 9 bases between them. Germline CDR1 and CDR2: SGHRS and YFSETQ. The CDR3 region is CASSLPTASYEQYF. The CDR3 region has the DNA TGCGCCAGCAGCTTGCCGACAGCATCCTACGAGCAGTACTTC.

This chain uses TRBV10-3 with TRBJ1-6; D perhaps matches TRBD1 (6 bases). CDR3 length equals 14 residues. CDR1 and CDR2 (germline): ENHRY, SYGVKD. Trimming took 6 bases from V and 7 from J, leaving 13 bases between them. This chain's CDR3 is CAISLDRVNSPLHF. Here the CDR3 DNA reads TGTGCCATCAGCCTGGACAGAGTCAATTCACCCCTCCACTTT.

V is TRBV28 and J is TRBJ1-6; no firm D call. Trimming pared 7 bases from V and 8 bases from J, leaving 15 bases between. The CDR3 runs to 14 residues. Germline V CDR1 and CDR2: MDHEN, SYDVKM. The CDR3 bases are TGTGCCAGCACCCCGAGGCTTGGGTATTCACCCCTCCACTTT. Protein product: CASTPRLGYSPLHF.

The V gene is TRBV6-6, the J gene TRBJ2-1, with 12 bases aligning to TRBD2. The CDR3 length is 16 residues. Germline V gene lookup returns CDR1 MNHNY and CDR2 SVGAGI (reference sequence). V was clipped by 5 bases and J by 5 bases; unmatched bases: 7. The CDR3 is CASSPSGRARNNEQFF. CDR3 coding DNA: TGTGCCAGCAGTCCTAGCGGGAGGGCCAGGAACAATGAGCAGTTCTTC.

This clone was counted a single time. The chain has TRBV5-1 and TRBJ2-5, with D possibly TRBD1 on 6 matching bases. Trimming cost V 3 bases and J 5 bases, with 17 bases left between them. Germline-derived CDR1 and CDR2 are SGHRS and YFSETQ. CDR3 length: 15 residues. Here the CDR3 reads CASSSLPGAWETQYF. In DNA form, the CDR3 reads TGCGCCAGCAGCTCGCTACCAGGGGCCTGGGAGACCCAGTACTTC. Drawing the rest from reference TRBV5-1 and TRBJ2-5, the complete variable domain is KAGVTQTPRYLIKTRGQQVTLSCSPISGHRSVSWYQQTPGQGLQFLFEYFSETQRNKGNFPGRFSGRQFSNSRSEMNVSTLELGDSALYLCASSSLPGAWETQYFGPGTRLLVL.

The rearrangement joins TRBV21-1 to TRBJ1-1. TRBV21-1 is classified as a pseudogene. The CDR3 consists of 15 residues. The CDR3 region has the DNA TGTGCCAGCAGCAAAGGGGGGACGGTGAACACTGAAGCTTTCTTT. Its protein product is CASSKGGTVNTEAFF.

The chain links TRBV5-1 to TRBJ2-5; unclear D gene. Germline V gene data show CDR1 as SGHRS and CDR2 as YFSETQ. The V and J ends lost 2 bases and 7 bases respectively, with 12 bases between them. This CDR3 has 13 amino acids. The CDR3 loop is CASSLPTPGTQYF. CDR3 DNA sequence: TGCGCCAGCAGCTTACCGACCCCAGGGACCCAGTACTTC.

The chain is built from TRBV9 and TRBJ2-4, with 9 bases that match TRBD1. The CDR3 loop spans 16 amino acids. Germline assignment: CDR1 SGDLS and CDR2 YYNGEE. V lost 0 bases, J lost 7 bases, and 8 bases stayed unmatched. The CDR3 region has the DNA TGTGCCAGCAGCGTAGGCTGGGGGGGACAGGGTAACATTCAGTACTTC. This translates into CASSVGWGGQGNIQYF.

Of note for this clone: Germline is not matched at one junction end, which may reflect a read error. CDR3 amino acids: CASSPLTPTESLGF. The CDR3 DNA reads TGTGCCAGCAGTCCCCTGACGCCGACAGAGTCTCTAGGCTTC. This chain joins TRBV2 and TRBJ2-7, with D possibly matching TRBD1 (5 bases). The CDR3 has 14 residues. CDR1 and CDR2 from the germline V gene are SNHLY and FYNNEI.

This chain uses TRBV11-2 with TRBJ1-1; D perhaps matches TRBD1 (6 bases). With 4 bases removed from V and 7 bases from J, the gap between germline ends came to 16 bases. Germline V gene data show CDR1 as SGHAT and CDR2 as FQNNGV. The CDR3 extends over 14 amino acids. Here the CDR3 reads CASSSSGQHLEAFF. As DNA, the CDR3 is TGTGCCAGCAGCTCCTCAGGACAGCACCTTGAAGCTTTCTTT.

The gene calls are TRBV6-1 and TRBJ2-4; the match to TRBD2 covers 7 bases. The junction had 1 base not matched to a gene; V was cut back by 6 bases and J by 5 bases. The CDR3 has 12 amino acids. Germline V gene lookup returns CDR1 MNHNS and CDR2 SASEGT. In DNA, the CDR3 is TGTGCCAGCAGGACTAGCCAAAACATTCAGTACTTC. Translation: CASRTSQNIQYF.

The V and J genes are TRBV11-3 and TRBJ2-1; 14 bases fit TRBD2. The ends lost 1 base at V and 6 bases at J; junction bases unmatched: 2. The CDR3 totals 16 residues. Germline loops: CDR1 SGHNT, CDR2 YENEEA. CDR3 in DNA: TGTGCCAGCAGCTTAGGGGGACTAGCGGGGGTCAATGAGCAGTTCTTC. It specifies CASSLGGLAGVNEQFF.

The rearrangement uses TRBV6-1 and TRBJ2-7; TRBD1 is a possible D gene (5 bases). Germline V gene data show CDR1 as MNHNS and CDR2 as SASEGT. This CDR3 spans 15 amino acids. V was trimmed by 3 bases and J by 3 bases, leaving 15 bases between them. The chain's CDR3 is CASSDRQGQFYEQYF. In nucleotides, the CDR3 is TGTGCCAGCAGTGATCGGCAGGGCCAGTTCTACGAGCAGTACTTC.

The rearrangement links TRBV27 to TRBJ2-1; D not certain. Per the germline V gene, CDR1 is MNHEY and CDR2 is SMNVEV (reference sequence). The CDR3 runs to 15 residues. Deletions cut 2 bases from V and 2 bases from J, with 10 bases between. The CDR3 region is CASSLGPAAYNEQFF. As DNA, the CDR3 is TGTGCCAGCAGTTTAGGACCAGCTGCCTACAATGAGCAGTTCTTC.

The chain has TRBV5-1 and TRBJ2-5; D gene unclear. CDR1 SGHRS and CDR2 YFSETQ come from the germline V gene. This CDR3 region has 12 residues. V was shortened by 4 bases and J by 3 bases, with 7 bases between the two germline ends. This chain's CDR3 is CASSQVEETQYF. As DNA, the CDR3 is TGCGCCAGCAGCCAAGTCGAAGAGACCCAGTACTTC.

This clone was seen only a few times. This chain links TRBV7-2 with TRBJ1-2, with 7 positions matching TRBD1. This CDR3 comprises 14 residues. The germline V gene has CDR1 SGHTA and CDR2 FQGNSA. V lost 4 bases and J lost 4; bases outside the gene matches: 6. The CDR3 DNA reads TGTGCCAGCAGCTCAAGCACAGGGGTCTATGGCTACACCTTC. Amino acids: CASSSSTGVYGYTF.

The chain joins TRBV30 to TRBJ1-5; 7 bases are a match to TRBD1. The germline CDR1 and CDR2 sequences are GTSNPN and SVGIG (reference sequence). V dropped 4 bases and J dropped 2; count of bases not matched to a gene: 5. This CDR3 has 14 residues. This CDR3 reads CAWNTGVGNQPQHF. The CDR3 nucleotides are TGTGCCTGGAACACAGGGGTCGGCAATCAGCCCCAGCATTTT.

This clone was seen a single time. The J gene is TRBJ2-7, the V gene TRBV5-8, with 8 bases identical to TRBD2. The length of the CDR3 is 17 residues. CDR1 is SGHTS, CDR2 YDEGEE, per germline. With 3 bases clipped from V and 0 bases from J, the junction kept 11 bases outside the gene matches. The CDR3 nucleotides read TGTGCCAGCAGCTCCCCCCTAGCGGGCCTAATCTCCTACGAGCAGTACTTC. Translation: CASSSPLAGLISYEQYF.

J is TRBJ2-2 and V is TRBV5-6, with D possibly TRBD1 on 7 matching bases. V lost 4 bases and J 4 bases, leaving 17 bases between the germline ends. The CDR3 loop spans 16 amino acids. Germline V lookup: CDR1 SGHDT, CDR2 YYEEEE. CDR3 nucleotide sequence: TGTGCCAGCAGCAGTCGCTGGAGGGGGCTCACCGGGGAGCTGTTTTTT. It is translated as CASSSRWRGLTGELFF.